Given below is one T cell receptor beta chain in context. CDR3 length equals 15 residues. Germline V gene data show CDR1 as SGHKS and CDR2 as YYEKEE (reference sequence). V gave up 4 bases and J gave up 0 bases, with 13 bases separating them. This entry comes from a study of OX40 agonist ivuxolimab in advanced cancers. Measured with immunoSEQ multiplex PCR; TCRdb has only the in-frame clones, and not every one. The sample records about 51,000 clones, around 73% being singletons. The sequenced sample was CD4+ or CD8+ T cells sorted from blood, obtained in a trial of the OX40 agonist ivuxolimab. The origin of this receptor is an adult with an advanced solid tumor such as melanoma, head and neck, liver or kidney cancer. The rearrangement uses TRBV5-5 and TRBJ1-1; D gene unclear. Written as DNA, the CDR3 is TGTGCCAGCAGCGCGAATGTTTATATGAACACTGAAGCTTTCTTT. This gives the protein CASSANVYMNTEAFF.